This T cell receptor (beta chain) was identified during a study of identical twins. TCRdb passed the 5' RACE reads through MiXCR, listing each CDR3 protein once. The sample lists roughly 1.6 million distinct CDR3 sequences; about 32% were seen once. Germline V gene sequence: CDR1 SNHLY, CDR2 FYNNEI. The CDR3 totals 16 residues. The ends lost 0 bases at V and 2 bases at J; junction bases unmatched: 3. This clonotype was picked up many times. This receptor was identified in a newborn girl in good health. Sample: cord blood. This chain uses TRBV2 with TRBJ2-1; 8 bases line up with TRBD2. CDR3 sequence reads: CASSEAQRGPYNEQFF. In DNA form, the CDR3 reads TGTGCCAGCAGTGAAGCCCAGCGGGGGCCCTACAATGAGCAGTTCTTC.